This TCR beta chain came from a study of OX40 agonist ivuxolimab in advanced cancers. In the study overall: Three individuals attained partial responses, comprising one hepatocellular carcinoma case and two cutaneous melanoma cases.

Peripheral blood came from all dose cohorts at three timepoints. The CDR3 runs to 13 residues. V was clipped by 5 bases and J by 1 base; unmatched bases: 1. The germline V gene has CDR1 SEHNR and CDR2 FQNEAQ (reference sequence). TCRdb's table, derived via immunoSEQ multiplex PCR, lists solely in-frame clones and lacks some. This sample has 55,000 to 65,000 clones, with about 85% found just once. This chain links TRBV7-9 with TRBJ2-5, with TRBD1 identical over 7 bases. The receptor's source is an adult with an advanced solid tumor such as melanoma, head and neck, liver or kidney cancer. Source: CD4+ or CD8+ T cells sorted from blood, taken in a trial of the OX40 agonist ivuxolimab. The CDR3 sequence: CASSRDSQETQYF. Here the CDR3 DNA reads TGTGCCAGCAGCCGGGACAGCCAAGAGACCCAGTACTTC.